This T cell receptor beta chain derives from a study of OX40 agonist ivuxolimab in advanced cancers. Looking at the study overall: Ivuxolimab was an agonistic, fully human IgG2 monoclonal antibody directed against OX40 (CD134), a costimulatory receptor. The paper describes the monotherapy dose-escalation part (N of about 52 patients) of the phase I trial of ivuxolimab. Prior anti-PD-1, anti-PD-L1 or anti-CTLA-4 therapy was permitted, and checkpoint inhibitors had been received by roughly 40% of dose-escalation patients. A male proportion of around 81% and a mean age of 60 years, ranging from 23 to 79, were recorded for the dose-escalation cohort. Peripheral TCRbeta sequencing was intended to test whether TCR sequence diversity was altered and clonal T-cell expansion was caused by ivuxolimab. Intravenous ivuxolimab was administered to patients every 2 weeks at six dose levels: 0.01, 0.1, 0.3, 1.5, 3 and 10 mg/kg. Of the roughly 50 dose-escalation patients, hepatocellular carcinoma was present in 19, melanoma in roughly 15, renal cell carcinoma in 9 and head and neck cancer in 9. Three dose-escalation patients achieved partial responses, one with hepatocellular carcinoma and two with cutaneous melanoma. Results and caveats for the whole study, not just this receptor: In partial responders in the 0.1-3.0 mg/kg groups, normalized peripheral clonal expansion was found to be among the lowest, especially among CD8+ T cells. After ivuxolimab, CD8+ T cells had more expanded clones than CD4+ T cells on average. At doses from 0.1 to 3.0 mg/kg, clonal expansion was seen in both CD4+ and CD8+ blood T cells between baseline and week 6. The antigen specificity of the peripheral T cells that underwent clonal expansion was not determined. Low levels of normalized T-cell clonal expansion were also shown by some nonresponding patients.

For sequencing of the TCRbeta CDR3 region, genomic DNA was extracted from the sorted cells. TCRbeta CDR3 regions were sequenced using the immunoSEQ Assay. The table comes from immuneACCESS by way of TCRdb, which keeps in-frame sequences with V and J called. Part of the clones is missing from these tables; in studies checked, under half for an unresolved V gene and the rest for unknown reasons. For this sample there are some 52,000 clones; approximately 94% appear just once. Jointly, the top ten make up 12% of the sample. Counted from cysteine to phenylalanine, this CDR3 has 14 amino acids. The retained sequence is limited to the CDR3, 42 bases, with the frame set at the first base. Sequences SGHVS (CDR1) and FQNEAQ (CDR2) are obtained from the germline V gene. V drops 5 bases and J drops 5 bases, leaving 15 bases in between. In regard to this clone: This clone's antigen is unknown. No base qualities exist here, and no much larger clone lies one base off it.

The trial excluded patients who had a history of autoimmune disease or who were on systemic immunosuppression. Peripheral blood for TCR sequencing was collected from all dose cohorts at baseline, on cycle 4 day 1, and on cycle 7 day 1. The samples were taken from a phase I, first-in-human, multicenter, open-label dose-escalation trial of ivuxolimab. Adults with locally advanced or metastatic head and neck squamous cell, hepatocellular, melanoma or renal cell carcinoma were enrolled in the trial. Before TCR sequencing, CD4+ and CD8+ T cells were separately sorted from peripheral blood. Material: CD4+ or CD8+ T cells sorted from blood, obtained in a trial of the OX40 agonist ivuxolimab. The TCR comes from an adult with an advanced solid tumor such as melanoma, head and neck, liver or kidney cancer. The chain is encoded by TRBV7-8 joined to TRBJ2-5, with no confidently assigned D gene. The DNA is TGTGCCAGCAGCCCTAGTGACCCCTGGGAGACCCAGTACTTC. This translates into CASSPSDPWETQYF. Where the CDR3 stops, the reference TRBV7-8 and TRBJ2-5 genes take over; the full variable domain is GAGVSQSPRYKVAKRGQDVALRCDPISGHVSLFWYQQALGQGPEFLTYFQNEAQLDKSGLPSDRFFAERPEGSVSTLKIQRTQQEDSAVYLCASSPSDPWETQYFGPGTRLLVL.